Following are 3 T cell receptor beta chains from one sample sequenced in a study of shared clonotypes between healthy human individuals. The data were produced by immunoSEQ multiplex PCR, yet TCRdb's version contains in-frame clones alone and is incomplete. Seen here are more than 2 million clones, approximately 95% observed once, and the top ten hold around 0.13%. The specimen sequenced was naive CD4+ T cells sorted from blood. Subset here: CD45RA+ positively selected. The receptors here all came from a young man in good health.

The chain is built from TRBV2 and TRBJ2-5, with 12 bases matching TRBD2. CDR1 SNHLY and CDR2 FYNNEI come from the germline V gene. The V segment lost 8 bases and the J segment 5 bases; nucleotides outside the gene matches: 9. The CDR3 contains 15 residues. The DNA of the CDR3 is TGTGCCAGCGTAGGACTAGCGGGATATACCGAGACCCAGTACTTC. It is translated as CASVGLAGYTETQYF.

The CDR3 protein is CASSPGGALLYF. The CDR3 DNA is TGTGCCAGCAGCCCCGGCGGGGCGTTGTTGTACTTC. The J gene is TRBJ2-5, the V gene TRBV27, with TRBD2 as a possible D gene (6 bases). Germline V gene data show CDR1 as MNHEY and CDR2 as SMNVEV (reference sequence). The length of the CDR3 is 12 residues. Trimming cost V 6 bases and J 13 bases, with 18 bases left between them.

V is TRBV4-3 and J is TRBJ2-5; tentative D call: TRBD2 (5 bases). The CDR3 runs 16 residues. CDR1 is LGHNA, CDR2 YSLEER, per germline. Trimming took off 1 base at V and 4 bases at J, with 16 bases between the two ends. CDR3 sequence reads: CASSQGLSGLAETQYF. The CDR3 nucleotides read TGCGCCAGCAGCCAAGGCCTGTCGGGGTTGGCAGAGACCCAGTACTTC.